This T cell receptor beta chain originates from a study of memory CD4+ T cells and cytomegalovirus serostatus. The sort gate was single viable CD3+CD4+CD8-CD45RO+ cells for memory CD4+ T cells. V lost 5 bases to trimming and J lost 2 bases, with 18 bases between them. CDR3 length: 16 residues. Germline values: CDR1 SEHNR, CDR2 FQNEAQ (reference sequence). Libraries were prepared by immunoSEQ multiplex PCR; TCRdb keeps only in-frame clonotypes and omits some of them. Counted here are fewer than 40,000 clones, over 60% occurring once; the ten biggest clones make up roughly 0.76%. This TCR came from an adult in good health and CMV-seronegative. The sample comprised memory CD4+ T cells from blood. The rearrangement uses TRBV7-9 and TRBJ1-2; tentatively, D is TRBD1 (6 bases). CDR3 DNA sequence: TGTGCCAGCAGCCCCTCCGGGACCGACAGGAACTATGGCTACACCTTC. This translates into CASSPSGTDRNYGYTF.